The 6 T cell receptor beta chains below all came from one sample that was sequenced in a study of control samples from healthy donors and cancer patients. Data came from immunoSEQ multiplex PCR; TCRdb stores just in-frame clones and leaves some out. This sample carries around 180,000 clones, 88% of them seen once, and the ten largest clones take around 5.1%. Sequencing input: blood. These receptors were taken from a woman between 25 and 40 years old in good health.

V gene TRBV10-3 combines with J gene TRBJ2-1, with D possibly being TRBD1 or TRBD2 (5 bases each). CDR3 length: 13 amino acids. Per germline, CDR1 ENHRY and CDR2 SYGVKD. V lost 7 bases, J lost 4 bases, and 11 bases lay in between. The CDR3 nucleotides read TGTGCCATCACGGGACCACAATACAATGAGCAGTTCTTC. As protein: CAITGPQYNEQFF.

The chain carries TRBV5-6 and TRBJ2-3, with unresolved D. The CDR3 has 13 residues. Trimming removed 0 bases from V and 1 base from J, with 3 bases in between. Germline CDR1 SGHDT, CDR2 YYEEEE. The CDR3 here is CASSLVGTDTQYF. In nucleotides, the CDR3 is TGTGCCAGCAGCTTGGTTGGCACAGATACGCAGTATTTT.

The V and J genes are TRBV4-1 and TRBJ2-1; D might be TRBD2 (6 bases). This CDR3 is built from 17 residues. Germline CDR1 reads MGHRA; CDR2 reads YSYEKL. V was trimmed by 3 bases and J by 8 bases, leaving 23 bases between them. CDR3 sequence (DNA): TGCGCCAGCAGCCATCCCCTCGGGGGTAGCAACGTCGATGAGCAGTTCTTC. Its protein product is CASSHPLGGSNVDEQFF.

The rearrangement links TRBV6-4 to TRBJ2-3, with D perhaps matching TRBD2 (6 bases). Trimming took off 4 bases at V and 3 bases at J, with 8 bases between the two ends. Germline V gene data show CDR1 as MRHNA and CDR2 as SNTAGT. This CDR3 spans 13 amino acids. The CDR3 here is CASSAGETDTQYF. The CDR3 DNA sequence: TGTGCCAGCAGTGCGGGAGAAACAGATACGCAGTATTTT.

The rearrangement uses TRBV10-3 and TRBJ1-1; maybe TRBD1 (6 bases). V was shortened by 5 bases and J by 11 bases, with 21 bases between the two germline ends. The germline CDR1 and CDR2 sequences are ENHRY and SYGVKD. CDR3 length equals 14 residues. This chain's CDR3 is CAISREAGAVRAFF. The CDR3 DNA sequence: TGTGCCATCAGTCGCGAAGCGGGGGCCGTCCGGGCTTTCTTT.

The chain joins TRBV4-1 to TRBJ1-4; 9 bases agree with TRBD1. The length of the CDR3 is 15 residues. J gave up 1 base and V 9 bases, and 6 bases lay outside the gene matches. Germline-derived CDR1 and CDR2 are MGHRA and YSYEKL. The CDR3 protein is CASGQGRGTNEKLFF. In DNA, the CDR3 is TGCGCCAGTGGACAGGGGAGGGGAACTAATGAAAAACTGTTTTTT.